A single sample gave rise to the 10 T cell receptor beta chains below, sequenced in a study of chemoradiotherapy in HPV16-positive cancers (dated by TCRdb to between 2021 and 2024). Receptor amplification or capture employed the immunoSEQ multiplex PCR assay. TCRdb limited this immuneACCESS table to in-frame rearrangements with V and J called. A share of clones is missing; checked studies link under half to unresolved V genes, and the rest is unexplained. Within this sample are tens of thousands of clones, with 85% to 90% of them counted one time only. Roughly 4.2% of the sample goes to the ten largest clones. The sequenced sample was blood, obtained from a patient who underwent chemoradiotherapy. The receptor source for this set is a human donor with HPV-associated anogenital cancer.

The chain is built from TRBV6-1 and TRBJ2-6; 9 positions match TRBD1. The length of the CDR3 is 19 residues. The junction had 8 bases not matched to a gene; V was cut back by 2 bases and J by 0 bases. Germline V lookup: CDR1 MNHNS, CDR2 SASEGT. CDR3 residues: CASSEFRGTGISGANVLTF. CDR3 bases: TGTGCCAGCAGTGAATTTAGAGGGACAGGGATCTCTGGGGCCAACGTCCTGACTTTC.

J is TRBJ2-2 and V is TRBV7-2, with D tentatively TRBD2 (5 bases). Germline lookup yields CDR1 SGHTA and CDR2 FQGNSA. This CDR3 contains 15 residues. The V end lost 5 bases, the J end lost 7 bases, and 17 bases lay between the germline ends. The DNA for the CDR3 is TGTGCCAGCAGCCCCCCGACGGGGTCGGTCGGGGAGCTGTTTTTT. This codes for CASSPPTGSVGELFF.

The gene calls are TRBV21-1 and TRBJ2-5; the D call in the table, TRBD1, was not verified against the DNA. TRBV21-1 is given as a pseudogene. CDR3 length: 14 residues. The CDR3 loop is CASSKDRNQETQYF. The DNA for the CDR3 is TGTGCCAGCAGCAAAGACAGAAACCAAGAGACCCAGTACTTC.

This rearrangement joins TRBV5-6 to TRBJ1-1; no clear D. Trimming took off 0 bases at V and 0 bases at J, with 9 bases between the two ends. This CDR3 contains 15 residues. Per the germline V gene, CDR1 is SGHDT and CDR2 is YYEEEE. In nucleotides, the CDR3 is TGTGCCAGCAGCTTGGGAACCCTAATGAACACTGAAGCTTTCTTT. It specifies CASSLGTLMNTEAFF.

The CDR3: CASAWAGINNEQFF. DNA for the CDR3: TGTGCCAGCGCGTGGGCAGGGATTAACAATGAGCAGTTCTTC. The V gene is TRBV6-1, the J gene TRBJ2-1; a weak D match, TRBD1 (5 bases). The germline V gene encodes CDR1 MNHNS and CDR2 SASEGT. Between the trimmed V and J ends, which lost 8 bases and 5 bases, there was a span of 16 bases. CDR3 size: 14 residues.

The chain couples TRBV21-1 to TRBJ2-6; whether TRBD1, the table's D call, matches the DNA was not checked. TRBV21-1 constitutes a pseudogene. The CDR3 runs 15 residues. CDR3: CASSKDRVGANVLTF. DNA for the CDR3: TGTGCCAGCAGCAAAGACAGGGTTGGGGCCAACGTCCTGACTTTC.

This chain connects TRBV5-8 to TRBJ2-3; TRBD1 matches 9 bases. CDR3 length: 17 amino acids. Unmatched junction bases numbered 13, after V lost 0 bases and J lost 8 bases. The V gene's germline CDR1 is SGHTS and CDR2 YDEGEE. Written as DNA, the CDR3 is TGTGCCAGCAGCTTGGTTTCCGGGACAGGGCGGTTTGGTACGCAGTATTTT. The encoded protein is CASSLVSGTGRFGTQYF. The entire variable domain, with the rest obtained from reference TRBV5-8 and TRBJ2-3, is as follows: EAGVTQSPTHLIKTRGQQATLRCSPISGHTSVYWYQQALGLGLQFLLWYDEGEERNRGNFPPRFSGRQFPNYSSELNVNALELEDSALYLCASSLVSGTGRFGTQYFGPGTRLTVL.

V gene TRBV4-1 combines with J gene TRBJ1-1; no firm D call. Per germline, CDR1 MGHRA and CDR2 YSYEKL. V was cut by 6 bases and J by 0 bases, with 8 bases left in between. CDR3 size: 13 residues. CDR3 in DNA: TGCGCCAGCAGACGAGGTATGAACACTGAAGCTTTCTTT. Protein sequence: CASRRGMNTEAFF.

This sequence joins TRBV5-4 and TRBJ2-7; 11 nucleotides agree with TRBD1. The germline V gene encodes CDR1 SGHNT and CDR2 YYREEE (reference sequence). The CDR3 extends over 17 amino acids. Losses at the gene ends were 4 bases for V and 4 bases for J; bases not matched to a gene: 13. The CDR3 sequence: CASSLITRTGGMYEQYF. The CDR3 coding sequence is TGTGCCAGCAGCCTCATCACTAGGACAGGGGGCATGTACGAGCAGTACTTC.

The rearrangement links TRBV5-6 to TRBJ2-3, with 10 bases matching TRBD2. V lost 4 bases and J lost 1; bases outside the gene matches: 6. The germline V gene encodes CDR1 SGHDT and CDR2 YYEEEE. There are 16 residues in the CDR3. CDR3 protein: CASSLGTSARTDTQYF. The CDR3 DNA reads TGTGCCAGCAGCCTCGGGACTAGCGCCCGCACAGATACGCAGTATTTT.